The 6 T cell receptor beta chains given below trace back to one sample, sequenced in a study of blood T cells in healthy people across ages. For the second PCR, which ran for about 7 to 11 cycles, a sample-barcoded 5' primer and a J-beta primer mix were used. Each CDR3 protein is one row after TCRdb ran MiXCR on the 5' RACE reads. The sample contains approximately 1.5 million distinct CDR3 sequences, about 45% of which appear only once. Input material: blood. These receptors were collected from a woman between 18 and 30 years old in good health.

The chain couples TRBV10-3 to TRBJ2-5; TRBD2 aligns across 8 bases. The J call may be incorrect, as the DNA end agrees better with TRBJ2-7. Germline CDR1 is ENHRY and CDR2 is SYGVKD. The CDR3 covers 15 residues. The CDR3: CAISSWEREFGEQYF. Here the CDR3 DNA reads TGTGCCATCAGTTCGTGGGAGCGGGAGTTCGGCGAGCAGTACTTC.

This clonotype was observed a few times. The V call is TRBV6-5, the J call TRBJ1-6; D remains ambiguous. Germline CDR1 and CDR2: MNHEY and SVGAGI. The germline V and J ends were trimmed by 6 bases and 7 bases, with 7 bases remaining between them. The CDR3 is made up of 12 amino acids. The chain's CDR3 is CASSIGNSPLHF. CDR3 coding DNA: TGTGCCAGCAGCATCGGGAATTCACCCCTCCACTTT.

The chain employs TRBV7-9 and TRBJ1-2; TRBD1 is a possible D gene (5 bases). CDR1 is SEHNR, CDR2 FQNEAQ, per germline (reference sequence). Trimming took 1 base from V and 0 from J, leaving 15 bases between them. CDR3 length: 17 residues. The CDR3 DNA sequence: TGTGCCAGCAGCTTAGTGGTCAGGGCCTTGGCTAACTATGGCTACACCTTC. Translated: CASSLVVRALANYGYTF.

The V and J genes are TRBV15 and TRBJ1-1; D unresolved. V gave up 1 base and J gave up 0 bases, with 3 bases separating them. This CDR3 is 13 amino acids long. Per germline, CDR1 LNHNV and CDR2 YYDKDF (reference sequence). The CDR3 spells CATSRALNTEAFF. CDR3 nucleotide sequence: TGTGCCACCAGCAGAGCCTTGAACACTGAAGCTTTCTTT.

This clonotype was found a few times. The rearrangement links TRBV15 to TRBJ2-5; TRBD2 matches at 11 bases. The germline CDR1 and CDR2 sequences are LNHNV and YYDKDF (reference sequence). The V and J ends lost 1 base and 5 bases, in that order; junction bases with no gene match: 6. The CDR3 consists of 16 residues. As DNA, the CDR3 is TGTGCCACCAGCAGAGGACTAGCGGGACGGGTTGAGACCCAGTACTTC. This translates into CATSRGLAGRVETQYF.

The rearrangement joins TRBV18 to TRBJ2-1, with 8 nucleotides matching TRBD2. Near its end, the DNA agrees better with TRBJ2-7, so the J call may be wrong. From germline, CDR1 is KGHSH and CDR2 LQKENI. This CDR3 has 16 amino acids. This chain's CDR3 is CASSPPSGGPYNEQYF. Written as DNA, the CDR3 is TGTGCCAGCTCACCACCGAGCGGGGGCCCCTACAATGAGCAGTACTTC.